A selection of T cell receptor beta chains follows, all from one sample in a study of blood T cell repertoires in COVID-19. Using immunoSEQ multiplex PCR, the repertoire was profiled, and TCRdb retains in-frame clones only, with some absent. This table has about 71,000 clones, around 76% appearing once. Sequencing was done on a sample of peripheral blood. These receptors all stem from a woman aged 80 or over with acute or convalescent COVID-19. The CDR3 runs from the conserved cysteine through the conserved F or W. D genes are given only for firm matches. Rows give clone size only sometimes, using once, few, many, or a class for an expanded clone.

V gene	J gene	D gene	clone size	CDR3 DNA	CDR3 protein
TRBV3-1/TRBV3-2	TRBJ2-1	NA	NA	TGTGCCAGCAGCCAACGGAATCGGGGGATCTGGGGCAATGAGCAGTTCTTC	CASSQRNRGIWGNEQFF
TRBV6-6	TRBJ1-2	NA	few	TGTGCCAGCACCCCTGGGGCGGGGGCATTAAGAGGCTACACCTTC	CASTPGAGALRGYTF
TRBV19	TRBJ2-1	TRBD2	NA	TGTGCCAGTAGCGGACTAGCGGGAGGGCCGAATGAGCAGTTCTTC	CASSGLAGGPNEQFF
TRBV12-3/TRBV12-4	TRBJ2-5	TRBD1	NA	TGTGCCAGCGGAAAGACAGGGGTCGAGACCCAGTACTTC	CASGKTGVETQYF
TRBV19	TRBJ2-1	NA	NA	TGTGCCAGTAGTGAACCAGAGGTTGAGCAGTTCTTC	CASSEPEVEQFF
TRBV2	TRBJ2-7	TRBD2	NA	TGTGCCAGCAGTCCCCGGACTAGCCTCTACGAGCAGTACTTC	CASSPRTSLYEQYF
TRBV7-6	TRBJ2-1	TRBD2	few	TGTGCCAGCAGCTTAGACCCGCCCCGACTAGCGGGAGGGCCCAATGAGCAGTTCTTC	CASSLDPPRLAGGPNEQFF
TRBV7-2	TRBJ1-3	TRBD1	few	TGTGCCAGCAGCTCAGGGGGGTCTGGAAACACCATATATTTT	CASSSGGSGNTIYF
TRBV15	TRBJ2-6	TRBD1	NA	TGTGCCACCAGCAGAGACAGGGGGCAAGGTGGGGCCAACGTCCTGACTTTC	CATSRDRGQGGANVLTF
TRBV5-6	TRBJ2-3	NA	once	TGTGCCAGCAGCTTACAAGGCACAGATACGCAGTATTTT	CASSLQGTDTQYF
TRBV7-9	TRBJ2-5	NA	NA	TGTGCCAGCAGCTCGGACAGCGACCAAGAGACCCAGTACTTC	CASSSDSDQETQYF
TRBV11-2	TRBJ2-2	NA	NA	TGTGCCAGCAGCTCCCGATTTACGCGCGCGAACACCGGGGAGCTGTTTTTT	CASSSRFTRANTGELFF
TRBV2	TRBJ2-7	TRBD2	NA	TGTGCCAGTATTCGCGGACTAGCGGGAGGCCCGAACTCCTACGAGCAGTACTTC	CASIRGLAGGPNSYEQYF
TRBV11-2	TRBJ2-1	NA	once	TGTGCCAGCACCACAACGCCCTACAATGAGCAGTTCTTC	CASTTTPYNEQFF
TRBV11-2	TRBJ2-7	TRBD1	few	TGTGCCAGCAGCTCCCCGAAAACGACAGGGCTCCCAATCTACTTC	CASSSPKTTGLPIYF
TRBV3-1/TRBV3-2	TRBJ2-6	TRBD1	NA	TGTGCCAGCAGCCAGACGGGACAGGGGCATGGGGCCAACGTCCTGACTTTC	CASSQTGQGHGANVLTF
TRBV6-5	TRBJ2-5	TRBD2	few	TGTGCCAGCAGCCTGGGACTATTGGGACAAGAGACCCAGTACTTC	CASSLGLLGQETQYF
TRBV27	TRBJ1-1	NA	NA	TGTGCCAGCATCTACGACAGGAACACTGAAGCTTTCTTT	CASIYDRNTEAFF
TRBV12-3/TRBV12-4	TRBJ1-1	NA	NA	TGTGCCAGCAGTTTCTCGGAGGGTACTGAAGCTTTCTTT	CASSFSEGTEAFF
TRBV7-8	TRBJ2-5	NA	NA	TGTGCCAGCAGCTTAGAGGGGCAGGGAAGCGAGACCCAGTACTTC	CASSLEGQGSETQYF
TRBV5-1	TRBJ1-3	NA	NA	TGCGCCAGCAGCTGGATCCGCGGGGGGACTGGAAACACCATATATTTT	CASSWIRGGTGNTIYF
TRBV18	TRBJ2-7	TRBD2	NA	TGTGCCAGCTCACCGGGCGGGGGGCCCCACGAGCAGTACTTC	CASSPGGGPHEQYF
TRBV5-4	TRBJ1-5	TRBD1	NA	TGTGCCAGCAGCTCGGGGACAGGCAATCAGCCCCAGCATTTT	CASSSGTGNQPQHF
TRBV2	TRBJ2-4	NA	once	TGTGCCAGCAACTTGGCGCGGCGGGATCAGTACTTC	CASNLARRDQYF
TRBV11-3	TRBJ2-7	NA	few	TGTGCCAGCAGCTCTAGTGGCGGGCGGAACTACGAGCAGTACTTC	CASSSSGGRNYEQYF
TRBV19	TRBJ1-1	NA	once	TGTGCCAGTAGTACTGGGGCCCTAGTGCCGAACACTGAAGCTTTCTTT	CASSTGALVPNTEAFF
TRBV6-5	TRBJ1-6	TRBD1	NA	TGTGCCAGCAGGGACAGGGGTTCACCCCTCCACTTT	CASRDRGSPLHF
TRBV6-5	TRBJ2-3	TRBD2	few	TGTGCCAGCAGTTACTTCCCTAGCGGAGATACGCAGTATTTT	CASSYFPSGDTQYF
TRBV21-1	TRBJ1-2	NA	NA	TGTGCCAGCAGCATAAGACAGAAGAGCTATGGCTACACCTTC	CASSIRQKSYGYTF
TRBV6-5	TRBJ2-7	TRBD2	NA	TGTGCCAGCAGTTTGGGACTAGCGGGAGTGAGAGAGCAGTACTTC	CASSLGLAGVREQYF
TRBV7-3	TRBJ1-1	NA	NA	TGTGCCAGCAGCTTGCAGGGATGGTATGAGGACACTGAAGCTTTCTTT	CASSLQGWYEDTEAFF
TRBV2	TRBJ2-5	NA	NA	TGTGCCAGCAGTGAAGGGGGTAGCAGGGTGGGAGAGACCCAGTACTTC	CASSEGGSRVGETQYF
TRBV10-1	TRBJ2-2	TRBD1	NA	TGCGCCAGCAGTGAGGCCAGGGGGCCTTCGAACACCGGGGAGCTGTTTTTT	CASSEARGPSNTGELFF
TRBV7-2	TRBJ2-7	NA	NA	TGTGCCAGCAGCTTAATTTTAGCCAACTACGAGCAGTACTTC	CASSLILANYEQYF
TRBV19	TRBJ2-1	NA	NA	TGTGCCAGTAGTAGAGATCAAGGGCAGGGACAGTTCTTC	CASSRDQGQGQFF
TRBV5-6	TRBJ2-7	TRBD1	NA	TGTGCCAGCAGCGCGGACAGGGGGCGAAGCGAGCAGTACTTC	CASSADRGRSEQYF
TRBV2	TRBJ2-2	NA	NA	TGTGCCAGCAGTCCCTATAGCGGGAACACCGGGGAGCTGTTTTTT	CASSPYSGNTGELFF
TRBV2	TRBJ2-7	NA	NA	TGTGCCAGCAGTTTTGACTCCCGCTACGAGCAGTACTTC	CASSFDSRYEQYF